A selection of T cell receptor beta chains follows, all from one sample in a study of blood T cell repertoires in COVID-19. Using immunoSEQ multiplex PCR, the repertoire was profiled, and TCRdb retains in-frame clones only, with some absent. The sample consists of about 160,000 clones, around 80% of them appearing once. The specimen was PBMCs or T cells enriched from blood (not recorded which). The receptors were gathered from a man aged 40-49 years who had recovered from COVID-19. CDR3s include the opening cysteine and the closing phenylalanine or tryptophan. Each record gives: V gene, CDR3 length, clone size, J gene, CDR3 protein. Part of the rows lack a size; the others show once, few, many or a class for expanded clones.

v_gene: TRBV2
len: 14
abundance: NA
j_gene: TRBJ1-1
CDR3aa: CASSETGRGTEAFF

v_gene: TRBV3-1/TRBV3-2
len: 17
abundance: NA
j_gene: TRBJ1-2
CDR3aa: CASSQDGVRGSSYGYTF

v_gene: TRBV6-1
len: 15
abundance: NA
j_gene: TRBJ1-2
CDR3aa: CASSEVQTGNYGYTF

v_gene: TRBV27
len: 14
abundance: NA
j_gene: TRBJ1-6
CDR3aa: CASSPDRVGSPLHF

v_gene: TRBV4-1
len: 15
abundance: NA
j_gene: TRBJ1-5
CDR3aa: CASSHTTGGAGPQHF

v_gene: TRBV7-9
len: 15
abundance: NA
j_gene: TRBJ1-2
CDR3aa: CASSGTGQGGVGYTF

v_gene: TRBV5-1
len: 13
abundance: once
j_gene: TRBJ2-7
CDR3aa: CARHWWGLGEQYF

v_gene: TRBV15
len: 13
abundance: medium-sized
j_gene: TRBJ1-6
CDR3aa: CATAGRSDSPLHF

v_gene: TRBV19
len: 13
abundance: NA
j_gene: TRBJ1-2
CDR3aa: CASSPDRALGYTF

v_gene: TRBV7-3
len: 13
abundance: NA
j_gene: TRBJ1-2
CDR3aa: CASSPGGSYGYTF

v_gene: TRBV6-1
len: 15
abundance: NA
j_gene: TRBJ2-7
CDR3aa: CASSERVGTPYEQYF

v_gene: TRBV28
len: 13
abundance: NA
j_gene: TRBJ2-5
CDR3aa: CASTPGGGETQYF

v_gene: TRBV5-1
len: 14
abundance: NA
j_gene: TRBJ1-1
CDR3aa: CASSRQGGGTEAFF

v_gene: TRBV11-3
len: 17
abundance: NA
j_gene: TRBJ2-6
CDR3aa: CASSPRTGEAGANVLTF

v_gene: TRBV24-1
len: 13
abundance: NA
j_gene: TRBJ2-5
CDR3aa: CATSDSNRETQYF

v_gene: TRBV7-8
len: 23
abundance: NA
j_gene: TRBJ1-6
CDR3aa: CASSPQEVMRQGRRSSYNSPLHF

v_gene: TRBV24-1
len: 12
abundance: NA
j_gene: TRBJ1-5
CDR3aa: CATSDSGGPQHF

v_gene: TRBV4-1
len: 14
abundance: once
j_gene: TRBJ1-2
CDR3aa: CASGRQGLADGYTF

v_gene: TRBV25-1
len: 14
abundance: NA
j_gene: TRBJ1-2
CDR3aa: CASSDGTGGAGYTF

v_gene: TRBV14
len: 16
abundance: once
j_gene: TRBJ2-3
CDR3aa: CASSQGLRGGPDTQYF

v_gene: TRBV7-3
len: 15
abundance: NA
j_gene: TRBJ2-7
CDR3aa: CASSLTSGGPYEQYF

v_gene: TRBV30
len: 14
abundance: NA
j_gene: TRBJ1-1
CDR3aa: CAWSRQGWNTEAFF

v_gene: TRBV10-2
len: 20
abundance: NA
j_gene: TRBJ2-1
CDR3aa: CASSWPTSGGARSSYNEQFF

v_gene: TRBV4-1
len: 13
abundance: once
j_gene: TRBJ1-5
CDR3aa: CASSGQGAQPQHF

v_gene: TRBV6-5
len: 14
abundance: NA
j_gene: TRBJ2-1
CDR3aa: CASSYGGGYNEQFF

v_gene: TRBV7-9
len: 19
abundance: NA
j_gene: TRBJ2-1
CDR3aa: CASSLAPFGSGSSYNEQFF

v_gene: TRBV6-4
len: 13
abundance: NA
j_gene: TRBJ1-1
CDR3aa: CASSDDRVAEAFF

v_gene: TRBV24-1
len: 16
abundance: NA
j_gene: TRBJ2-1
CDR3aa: CATSDSRRGGFNEQFF

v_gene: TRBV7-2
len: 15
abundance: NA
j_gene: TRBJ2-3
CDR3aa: CASSLVGDGTDTQYF

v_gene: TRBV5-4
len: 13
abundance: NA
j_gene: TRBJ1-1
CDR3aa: CASSLQQGTEAFF

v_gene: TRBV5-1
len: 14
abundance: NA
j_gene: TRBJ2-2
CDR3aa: CASSLGGRTGELFF

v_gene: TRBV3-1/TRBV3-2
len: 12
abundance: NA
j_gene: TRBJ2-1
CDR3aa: CASSQDPVAQFF

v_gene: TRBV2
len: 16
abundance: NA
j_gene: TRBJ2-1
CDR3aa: CASSSGLAGDYNEQFF

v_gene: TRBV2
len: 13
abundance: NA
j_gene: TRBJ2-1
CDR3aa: CASNDYGYNEQFF

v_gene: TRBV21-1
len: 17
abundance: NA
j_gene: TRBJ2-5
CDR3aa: CASSKGKSGAFQETQYF

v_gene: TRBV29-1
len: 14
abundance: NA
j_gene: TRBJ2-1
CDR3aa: CSVDQGGPHNEQFF

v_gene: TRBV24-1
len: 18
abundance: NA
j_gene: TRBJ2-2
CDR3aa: CATSDQGGQGAGTGELFF

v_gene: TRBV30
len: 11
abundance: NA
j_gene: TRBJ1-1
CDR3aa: CAWSAPQAAFF

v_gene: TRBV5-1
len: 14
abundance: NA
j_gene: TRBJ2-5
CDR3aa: CASSLEGGTETQYF

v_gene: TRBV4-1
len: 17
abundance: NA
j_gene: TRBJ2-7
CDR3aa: CASSQVALVLESYEQYF

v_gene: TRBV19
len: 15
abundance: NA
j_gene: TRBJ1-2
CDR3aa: CASTTGQGVRYGYTF

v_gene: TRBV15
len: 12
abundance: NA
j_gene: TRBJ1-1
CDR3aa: CATRGGGTEAFF

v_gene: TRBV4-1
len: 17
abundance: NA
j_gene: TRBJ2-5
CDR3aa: CASSQEVTAAPQETQYF

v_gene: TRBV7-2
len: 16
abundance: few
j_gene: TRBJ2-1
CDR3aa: CASSAQPGSSYNEQFF

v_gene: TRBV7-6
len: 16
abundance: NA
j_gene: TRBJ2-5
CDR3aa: CASSRLAGGRGETQYF

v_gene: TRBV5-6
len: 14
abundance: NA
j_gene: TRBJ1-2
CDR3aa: CASSWTGENYGYTF